Below are 4 T cell receptor beta chains sequenced from a single sample in a study of a mutant IDH1 vaccine in newly diagnosed glioma. The time point was: week 5, during vaccination. Topical imiquimod accompanied each vaccine dose, which consisted of 300 ug of mutant IDH1 20-mer peptide. No antigen has been identified for these receptors. Only in-frame clones appear in the TCRdb table, and some are missing; sequencing was by immunoSEQ multiplex PCR. The sample includes about 25,000 clones, about three quarters of them seen just once. The source material was PBMCs, sampled from a glioma patient whose treatment included an IDH1 peptide vaccine. These receptors were taken from a man aged 40-49 years with glioma.

V and J are TRBV20-1 and TRBJ2-5; D is tentatively TRBD1 or TRBD2 (6 bases each). The J call may be incorrect, as the DNA end agrees better with TRBJ2-7. CDR1 DFQATT and CDR2 SNEGSKA come from the germline V gene (reference sequence). This CDR3 has 11 amino acids. The CDR3 DNA is TGCAGTGCGGAGGGGGTGTACGAGCAGTACTTC. Translated, it gives CSAEGVYEQYF.

A single count supports this clone. This chain uses TRBV5-1 with TRBJ2-3; TRBD1 agrees at 8 bases. The germline V gene encodes CDR1 SGHRS and CDR2 YFSETQ. With 2 bases clipped from V and 0 bases from J, the junction kept 8 bases outside the gene matches. This CDR3 is 17 amino acids long. Here the CDR3 reads CASSLKQGEMSTDTQYF. The CDR3 nucleotides are TGCGCCAGCAGCTTAAAACAGGGGGAGATGAGCACAGATACGCAGTATTTT.

The gene calls are TRBV5-1 and TRBJ2-3; perhaps TRBD1 as D (7 bases). V was pared by 4 bases and J by 2 bases, with 14 bases between. The CDR3 consists of 15 residues. The germline V gene encodes CDR1 SGHRS and CDR2 YFSETQ. This CDR3 reads CASSPGGKYTDTQYF. CDR3 nucleotides: TGCGCCAGCAGCCCAGGGGGGAAGTACACAGATACGCAGTATTTT.

This chain's CDR3 is CASSPTEINYGYTF. CDR3 coding DNA: TGTGCCAGTAGCCCGACAGAAATAAACTATGGCTACACCTTC. The chain is built from TRBV19 and TRBJ1-2, with D perhaps matching TRBD1 (5 bases). Germline CDR1 is LNHDA and CDR2 is SQIVND (reference sequence). The CDR3 runs 14 residues. V was trimmed by 6 bases and J by 2 bases, leaving 13 bases between them.